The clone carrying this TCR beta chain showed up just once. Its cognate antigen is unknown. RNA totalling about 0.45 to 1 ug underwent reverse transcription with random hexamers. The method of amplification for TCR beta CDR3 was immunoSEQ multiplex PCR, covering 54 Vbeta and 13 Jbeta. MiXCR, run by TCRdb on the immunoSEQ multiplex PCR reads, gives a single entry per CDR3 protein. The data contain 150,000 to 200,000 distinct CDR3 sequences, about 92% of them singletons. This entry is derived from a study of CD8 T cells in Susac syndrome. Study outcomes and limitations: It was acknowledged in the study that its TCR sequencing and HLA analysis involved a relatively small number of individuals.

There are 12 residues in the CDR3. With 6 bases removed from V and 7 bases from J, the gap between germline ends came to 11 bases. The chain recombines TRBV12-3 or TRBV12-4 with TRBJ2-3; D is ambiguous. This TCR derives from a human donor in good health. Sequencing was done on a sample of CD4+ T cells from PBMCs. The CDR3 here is CASRPRTHTQYF. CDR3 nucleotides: TGTGCCAGCAGGCCTCGTACGCATACGCAGTATTTT.